The text below deals with one T cell receptor beta chain. Its antigen is not known. Measured with immunoSEQ multiplex PCR; TCRdb has only the in-frame clones, and not every one. The table includes about 2,500,000 clones, more than 80% detected once. V dropped 4 bases and J dropped 4 bases, with 15 bases sitting between them. Germline V lookup: CDR1 SGHDT, CDR2 YYEEEE. There are 15 residues in the CDR3. CD4+ cells underwent separation, giving CD45RA+ naive and CD45RA-negative memory subsets. The record originates from a study of shared clonotypes between healthy human individuals. Findings of the study overall: At large depth, rarefaction still showed sorted-subset sequencing to be incomplete.

This sequence joins TRBV5-6 and TRBJ1-5, with D maybe TRBD1 (5 bases). Sequencing was done on a sample of naive CD4+ T cells sorted from blood. Subset here: CD45RA+ positively selected. The sequence derives from a man between 18 and 29 years old in good health. The CDR3 bases are TGTGCCAGCAGCATACGAAGGAGGGGTAATCAGCCCCAGCATTTT. Translating it yields CASSIRRRGNQPQHF.